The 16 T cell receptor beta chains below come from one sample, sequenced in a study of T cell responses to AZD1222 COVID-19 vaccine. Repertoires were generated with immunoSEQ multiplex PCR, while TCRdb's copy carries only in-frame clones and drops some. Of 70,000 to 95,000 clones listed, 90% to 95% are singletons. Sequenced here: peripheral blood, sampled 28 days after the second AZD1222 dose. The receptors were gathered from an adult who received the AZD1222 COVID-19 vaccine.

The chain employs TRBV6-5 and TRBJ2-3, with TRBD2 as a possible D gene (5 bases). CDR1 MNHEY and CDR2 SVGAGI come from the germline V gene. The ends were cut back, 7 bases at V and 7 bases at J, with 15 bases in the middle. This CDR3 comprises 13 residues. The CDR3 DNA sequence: TGTGCCAGCATCTATTCGGGGATGAATACGCAGTATTTT. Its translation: CASIYSGMNTQYF.

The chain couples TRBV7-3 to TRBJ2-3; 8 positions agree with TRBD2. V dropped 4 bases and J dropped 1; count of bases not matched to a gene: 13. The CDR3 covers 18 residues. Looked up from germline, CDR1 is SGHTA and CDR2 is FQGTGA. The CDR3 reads CASSSLSAGGQGTDTQYF. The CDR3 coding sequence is TGTGCCAGCAGCTCCCTATCCGCGGGGGGCCAGGGCACAGATACGCAGTATTTT.

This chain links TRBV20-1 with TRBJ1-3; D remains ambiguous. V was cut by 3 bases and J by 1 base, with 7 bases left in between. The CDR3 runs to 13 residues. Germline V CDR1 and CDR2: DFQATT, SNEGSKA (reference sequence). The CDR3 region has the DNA TGCAGTGCTAGTCGTAGATCTGGAAACACCATATATTTT. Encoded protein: CSASRRSGNTIYF.

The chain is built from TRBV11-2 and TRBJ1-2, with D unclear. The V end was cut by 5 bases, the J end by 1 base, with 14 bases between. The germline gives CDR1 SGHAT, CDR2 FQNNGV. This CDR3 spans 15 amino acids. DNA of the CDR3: TGTGCCAGCAGCCCCTCCCGGCGGCATAACTATGGCTACACCTTC. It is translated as CASSPSRRHNYGYTF.

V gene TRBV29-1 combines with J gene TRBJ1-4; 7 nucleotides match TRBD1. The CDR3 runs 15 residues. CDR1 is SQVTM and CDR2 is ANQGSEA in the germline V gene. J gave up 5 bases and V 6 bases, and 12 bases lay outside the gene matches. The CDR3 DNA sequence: TGCAGCGTGCCTGATCCTCGGGACAGCAATGAAAAACTGTTTTTT. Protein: CSVPDPRDSNEKLFF.

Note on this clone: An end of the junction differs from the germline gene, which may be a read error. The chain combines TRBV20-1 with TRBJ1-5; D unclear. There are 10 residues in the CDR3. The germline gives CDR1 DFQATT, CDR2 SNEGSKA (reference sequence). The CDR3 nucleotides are TGCAGTGCTGGAGATCAGCCCCAGCATTTT. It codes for CSAGDQPQHF.

The CDR3: CASSSDRGVWEKLFF. CDR3 in DNA: TGTGCCAGCAGCTCCGACAGGGGGGTCTGGGAAAAACTGTTTTTT. The chain is built from TRBV13 and TRBJ1-4; 9 bases line up with TRBD1. V dropped 4 bases and J dropped 8; count of bases not matched to a gene: 8. Germline CDR1 reads PRHDT; CDR2 reads FYEKMQ (reference sequence). This CDR3 has 15 amino acids.

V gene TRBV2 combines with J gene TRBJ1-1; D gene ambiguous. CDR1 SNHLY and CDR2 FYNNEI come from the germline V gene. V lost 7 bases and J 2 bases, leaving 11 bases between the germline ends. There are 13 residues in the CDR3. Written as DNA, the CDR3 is TGTGCCAGCAACTCCCTCCGTAACACTGAAGCTTTCTTT. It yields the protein CASNSLRNTEAFF.

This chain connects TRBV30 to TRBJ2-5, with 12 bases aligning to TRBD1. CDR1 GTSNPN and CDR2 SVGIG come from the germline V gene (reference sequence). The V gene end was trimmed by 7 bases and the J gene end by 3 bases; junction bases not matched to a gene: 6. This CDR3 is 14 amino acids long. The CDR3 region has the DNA TGTGCCTACATCGGGACAGGGGGCAAAGAGACCCAGTACTTC. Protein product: CAYIGTGGKETQYF.

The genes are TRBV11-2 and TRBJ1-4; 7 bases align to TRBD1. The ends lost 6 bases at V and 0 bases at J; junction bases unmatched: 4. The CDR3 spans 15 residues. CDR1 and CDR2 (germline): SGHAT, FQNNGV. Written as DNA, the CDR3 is TGTGCCAGCAGGGGGACAGCTGCAACTAATGAAAAACTGTTTTTT. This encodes CASRGTAATNEKLFF.

CDR3: CASSLGSGGGNQPQHF. The CDR3 nucleotides read TGTGCCAGCAGCCTGGGGAGCGGAGGGGGCAATCAGCCCCAGCATTTT. V is TRBV5-5 and J is TRBJ1-5; perhaps TRBD1 as D (5 bases). Trimming removed 4 bases from V and 2 bases from J, with 16 bases in between. CDR1 and CDR2 from the germline V gene are SGHKS and YYEKEE (reference sequence). The CDR3 consists of 16 residues.

The CDR3 DNA is TGTGGGGGACTAGCGGAAAAGTTTTGCTACAATGAGCAGTTCTTC. Residues: CGGLAEKFCYNEQFF. The genes are TRBV24-1 and TRBJ2-1, with TRBD2 matching over 11 bases. The CDR3 extends over 15 amino acids. The germline gives CDR1 KGHDR, CDR2 SFDVKD.

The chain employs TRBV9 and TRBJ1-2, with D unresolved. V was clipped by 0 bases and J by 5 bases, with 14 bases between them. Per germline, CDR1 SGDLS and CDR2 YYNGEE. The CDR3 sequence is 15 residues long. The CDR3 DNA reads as TGTGCCAGCAGCGTAGATCCGGGCGAGGAGTATGGCTACACCTTC. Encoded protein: CASSVDPGEEYGYTF.

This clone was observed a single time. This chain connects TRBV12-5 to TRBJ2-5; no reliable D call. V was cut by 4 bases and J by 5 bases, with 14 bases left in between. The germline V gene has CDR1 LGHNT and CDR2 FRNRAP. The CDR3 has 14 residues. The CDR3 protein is CASGSPDGHETQYF. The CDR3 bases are TGTGCTAGTGGTTCTCCGGATGGGCATGAGACCCAGTACTTC.

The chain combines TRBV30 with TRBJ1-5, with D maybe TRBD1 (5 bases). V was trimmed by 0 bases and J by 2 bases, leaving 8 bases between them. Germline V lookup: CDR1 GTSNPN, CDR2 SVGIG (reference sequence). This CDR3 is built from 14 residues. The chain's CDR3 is CAWSVLGGNQPQHF. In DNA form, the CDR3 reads TGTGCCTGGAGTGTATTGGGGGGCAATCAGCCCCAGCATTTT.

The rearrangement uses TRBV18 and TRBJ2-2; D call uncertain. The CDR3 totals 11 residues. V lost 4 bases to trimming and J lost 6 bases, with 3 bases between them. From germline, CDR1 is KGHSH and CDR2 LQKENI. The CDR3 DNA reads TGTGCCAGCTCACACTCCGGGGAGCTGTTTTTT. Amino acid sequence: CASSHSGELFF.